These T cell receptor beta chains were read from a single sample in a study of T cells expressing NK-cell markers. TCRdb reprocessed the 5' RACE reads; each CDR3 protein has one entry and no DNA is given. The repertoire table contains roughly 450,000 distinct CDR3 sequences. The sequenced sample consisted of blood T cells: a sorted CD56 or NKG2C T cell subset, CD4+ or CD8+ T cells, or bulk PBMC T cells (not recorded which). The receptors were gathered from a woman in her fifties or sixties in good health. CDR3s include the opening cysteine and the closing phenylalanine or tryptophan.

TRBV30,TRBJ2-3,CAWSVGTLAEAQYF
TRBV2,TRBJ2-4,CASLGTFKNIQYF
TRBV2,TRBJ2-1,CASRILAGRDNEQFF
TRBV7-9,TRBJ2-3,CASSPTGGSDTQYF
TRBV4-1,TRBJ1-2,CASSIEQGNYGYTF
TRBV4-1,TRBJ2-1,CASSPSGLAVYNEQFF
TRBV20-1,TRBJ2-3,CSAREAGQMPDTQYF
TRBV28,TRBJ2-7,CASVGTSGRAGYEQYF
TRBV5-5,TRBJ2-1,CASSLTTSGSYNEQFF
TRBV25-1,TRBJ2-1,CASSESASGRYEQFF